This T cell receptor beta chain originates from a study of cytomegalovirus exposure and HLA in healthy donors. In the study overall: Inside one of the first data releases sat some 85 million unique TCRs taken from HLA-typed donors. Points from the study as a whole: A later analysis found most CMV-associated TCR beta chains apparently HLA-restricted. Cytomegalovirus status was reportedly diagnosed by the classifier with high sensitivity and specificity.

The PCR made use of 60 Vbeta and 13 Jbeta primers. Sequenced by immunoSEQ multiplex PCR; TCRdb stores in-frame clones only, minus some. The sample shows 70,000 to 95,000 clones, about three quarters of them seen only once. As concerns this clone: Its antigen remains unidentified.

From germline, CDR1 is LNHDA and CDR2 SQIVND (reference sequence). The CDR3 consists of 12 residues. With 9 bases removed from V and 6 bases from J, the gap between germline ends came to 15 bases. The TCR comes from a man under 40 in good health and CMV-seropositive. This chain connects TRBV19 to TRBJ2-7; maybe TRBD1 (6 bases). The sequenced material came from PBMCs. CDR3 sequence reads: CASSLQGFEQYF. CDR3 in DNA: TGTGCCAGCTCACTACAGGGCTTCGAGCAGTACTTC.